Listed here are 10 T cell receptor beta chains from one sample, sequenced in a study of shared clonotypes between healthy human individuals. The protocol was immunoSEQ multiplex PCR, while the TCRdb copy is restricted to in-frame clones and leaves out a portion. The table shows about 2 million clones, with 85% to 95% occurring only once. Input material: naive CD4+ T cells sorted from blood. Subset denoted: CD45RA+ positively selected. Source of these receptors: a man younger than 30 in good health.

V is TRBV11-2 and J is TRBJ1-6; a weak D match, TRBD1 (5 bases). The germline V gene encodes CDR1 SGHAT and CDR2 FQNNGV. This CDR3 region has 16 residues. The V gene lost 4 bases and the J gene lost 11 bases, with 21 bases spanning the gap. The chain's CDR3 is CASSSPSEGSPAPLHF. Written as DNA, the CDR3 is TGTGCCAGCAGCTCCCCCTCTGAGGGGTCGCCTGCACCCCTCCACTTT.

As concerns this clone: In the same sample, other DNA sequences code for this CDR3. This sequence joins TRBV9 and TRBJ2-2, with D uncertain. Trimming removed 4 bases from V and 0 bases from J, with 7 bases in between. This CDR3 has 14 residues. Germline V gives CDR1 SGDLS, CDR2 YYNGEE. CDR3 coding DNA: TGTGCCAGCAGCCTGACTCCGAACACCGGGGAGCTGTTTTTT. Translation gives CASSLTPNTGELFF.

This chain links TRBV5-1 with TRBJ2-2; 13 nucleotides line up with TRBD2. The CDR3 totals 16 residues. V lost 5 bases to trimming and J lost 3 bases; unmatched junction nucleotides: 4. Per germline, CDR1 SGHRS and CDR2 YFSETQ. As DNA, the CDR3 is TGCGCCAGCAGGGGGACTAGCGGGACGGACACCGGGGAGCTGTTTTTT. The encoded protein is CASRGTSGTDTGELFF. Combining the CDR3 with reference TRBV5-1 and TRBJ2-2 gives the whole variable domain KAGVTQTPRYLIKTRGQQVTLSCSPISGHRSVSWYQQTPGQGLQFLFEYFSETQRNKGNFPGRFSGRQFSNSRSEMNVSTLELGDSALYLCASRGTSGTDTGELFFGEGSRLTVL.

The chain carries TRBV5-3 and TRBJ1-2; D is unclear. TRBV5-3 belongs to the ORF category, with a function that is uncertain. The CDR3 consists of 13 residues. Trimming removed 3 bases at V and 3 bases at J, with 9 bases between. The CDR3: CARSSKDHYGYTF. CDR3 DNA sequence: TGTGCCAGAAGCTCCAAAGACCACTATGGCTACACCTTC.

The CDR3 loop is CASSFRVGLAGAYQETQYF. Written as DNA, the CDR3 is TGTGCCAGCAGCTTTAGGGTAGGACTAGCGGGGGCGTACCAAGAGACCCAGTACTTC. The chain couples TRBV5-6 to TRBJ2-5; 13 nucleotides agree with TRBD2. The germline CDR1 and CDR2 sequences are SGHDT and YYEEEE. V was pared by 2 bases and J by 0 bases, with 10 bases of the junction left unmatched. The CDR3 has 19 residues. Filled out from reference TRBV5-6 and TRBJ2-5, the complete variable domain reads DAGVTQSPTHLIKTRGQQVTLRCSPKSGHDTVSWYQQALGQGPQFIFQYYEEEERQRGNFPDRFSGHQFPNYSSELNVNALLLGDSALYLCASSFRVGLAGAYQETQYFGPGTRLLVL.

To note about this clone: The same CDR3 also results from other DNA sequences found in this sample. The chain recombines TRBV18 with TRBJ2-5, with TRBD2 matching over 15 bases. Germline CDR1 is KGHSH and CDR2 is LQKENI. Trimming cost V 3 bases and J 1 base; bases outside gene matches: 0. The CDR3 spans 16 residues. The CDR3 reads CASSPGLAGGQETQYF. The CDR3 bases are TGTGCCAGCTCACCGGGACTAGCGGGGGGCCAAGAGACCCAGTACTTC.

The rearrangement uses TRBV30 and TRBJ2-1; D is possibly TRBD2 (6 bases). The length of the CDR3 is 11 residues. CDR1 and CDR2 from the germline V gene are GTSNPN and SVGIG (reference sequence). Trimming took 8 bases from V and 14 from J, leaving 19 bases between them. CDR3 loop: CALHRGGSKFF. The CDR3 nucleotides read TGTGCCCTCCACCGGGGAGGTTCAAAGTTCTTC.

This chain joins TRBV10-1 and TRBJ2-3, with TRBD1 as a possible D gene (6 bases). Between the trimmed V and J ends, which lost 6 bases and 8 bases, there was a span of 15 bases. Germline V gives CDR1 WNHNN, CDR2 SYGVQD (reference sequence). The CDR3 covers 13 residues. The CDR3 loop reads CASSPLQGATQYF. CDR3 DNA sequence: TGCGCCAGCAGCCCTCTACAGGGCGCTACGCAGTATTTT.

The chain has TRBV27 and TRBJ1-4; TRBD1 agrees at 10 bases. The V gene end was trimmed by 5 bases and the J gene end by 7 bases; junction bases not matched to a gene: 7. This CDR3 contains 15 residues. Germline V gives CDR1 MNHEY, CDR2 SMNVEV (reference sequence). Here the CDR3 reads CASSTTGQGFEKLFF. The CDR3 nucleotides read TGTGCCAGCAGTACTACGGGACAGGGGTTTGAAAAACTGTTTTTT.

The chain joins TRBV2 to TRBJ2-3; 9 bases match TRBD1. V lost 3 bases, J lost 2 bases, and 3 bases stayed unmatched. The CDR3 has 15 amino acids. In germline, CDR1 is SNHLY, CDR2 FYNNEI. CDR3 protein: CASSEGTGITDTQYF. The CDR3 DNA sequence: TGTGCCAGCAGTGAGGGGACAGGGATCACAGATACGCAGTATTTT.